These 19 T cell receptor beta chains originate from one sample sequenced in a study of blood T cell repertoires in COVID-19. The repertoire was sequenced with immunoSEQ multiplex PCR; TCRdb's copy has only in-frame clones and lacks some. The table has 200,000 to 250,000 clones, roughly 80% seen once. Sequencing input: peripheral blood. All receptors derive from a woman between 18 and 29 years old with acute or convalescent COVID-19.

The table lists this clone with a few counts. The J gene is TRBJ2-1, the V gene TRBV3-1 (or the pseudogene TRBV3-2), with D tentatively TRBD1 (5 bases). Trimming took off 3 bases at V and 2 bases at J, with 11 bases between the two ends. Germline V lookup: CDR1 LGHDT, CDR2 YNNKEL (reference sequence). CDR3 length: 15 amino acids. As DNA, the CDR3 is TGTGCCAGCAGCCAGTCTACAGGCGCCTACAATGAGCAGTTCTTC. Its protein product is CASSQSTGAYNEQFF.

The chain employs TRBV7-6 and TRBJ2-3, with 9 bases fitting TRBD2. The V gene's germline CDR1 is SGHVS and CDR2 FNYEAQ. The CDR3 contains 16 residues. V was clipped by 1 base and J by 2 bases; unmatched bases: 4. CDR3 protein: CASSLELAGYTDTQYF. The DNA of the CDR3 is TGTGCCAGCAGCTTAGAACTAGCGGGCTACACAGATACGCAGTATTTT.

The chain recombines TRBV5-6 with TRBJ2-7; unclear D gene. V was cut by 2 bases and J by 0 bases, with 9 bases left in between. This CDR3 spans 14 amino acids. Per the germline V gene, CDR1 is SGHDT and CDR2 is YYEEEE. Written as DNA, the CDR3 is TGTGCCAGCAGCTTCTGGAGTGGCTCCTACGAGCAGTACTTC. This gives the protein CASSFWSGSYEQYF.

This chain connects TRBV9 to TRBJ2-1; 14 bases map to TRBD2. Germline CDR1 is SGDLS and CDR2 is YYNGEE. The CDR3 is 14 residues long. J gave up 7 bases and V 7 bases, and 4 bases lay outside the gene matches. The CDR3 region has the DNA TGTGCCAGCGGAGGGACTAGCGGGAGTAATGAGCAGTTCTTC. Its translation: CASGGTSGSNEQFF.

This clone turned up a few times. V and J are TRBV29-1 and TRBJ1-2; 7 positions agree with TRBD1. The CDR3 is made up of 12 amino acids. V shed 4 bases, J shed 4 bases, and the junction held 3 bases outside the gene matches. Germline CDR1 and CDR2: SQVTM and ANQGSEA. This chain's CDR3 is CSVGRTGYGYTF. CDR3 DNA: TGCAGCGTTGGACGGACAGGCTATGGCTACACCTTC. Full variable domain (outside the CDR3, taken from reference TRBV29-1 and TRBJ1-2): SAVISQKPSRDICQRGTSLTIQCQVDSQVTMMFWYRQQPGQSLTLIATANQGSEATYESGFVIDKFPISRPNLTFSTLTVSNMSPEDSSIYLCSVGRTGYGYTFGSGTRLTVV.

Written as DNA, the CDR3 is TGTGCCAGCAGTTTATATACAGGGCTTCAGCCCCAGCATTTT. Its protein is CASSLYTGLQPQHF. The rearrangement joins TRBV27 to TRBJ1-5; tentatively, D is TRBD1 (6 bases). The V and J ends lost 1 base and 6 bases respectively, with 10 bases between them. The CDR3 runs 14 residues. Germline V lookup: CDR1 MNHEY, CDR2 SMNVEV (reference sequence).

J is TRBJ1-4 and V is TRBV9, with D maybe TRBD1 (6 bases). The CDR3 runs to 16 residues. The V and J ends lost 0 bases and 5 bases respectively, with 14 bases between them. Germline V gene sequence: CDR1 SGDLS, CDR2 YYNGEE. CDR3 sequence: CASSVGRGTQNEKLFF. The CDR3 region has the DNA TGTGCCAGCAGCGTAGGGAGAGGGACACAAAATGAAAAACTGTTTTTT.

J is TRBJ1-6 and V is TRBV6-4; D might be TRBD1 (5 bases). Germline V gene lookup returns CDR1 MRHNA and CDR2 SNTAGT. Trimming removed 4 bases at V and 5 bases at J, with 9 bases between. This CDR3 contains 14 residues. For the CDR3, the DNA is TGTGCCAGCAGTGGACAGCCTAATAATTCACCCCTCCACTTT. This encodes CASSGQPNNSPLHF.

The chain recombines TRBV7-6 with TRBJ1-3, with 9 bases matching TRBD1. CDR3 size: 17 residues. After removal of 4 bases from V and 0 bases from J, the junction contained 7 bases not matched to a gene. Germline V CDR1 and CDR2: SGHVS, FNYEAQ. The CDR3 here is CASSSTYRGLSGNTIYF. The CDR3 coding sequence is TGTGCCAGCAGCTCGACATACAGGGGGCTCTCTGGAAACACCATATATTTT.

The rearrangement links TRBV5-8 to TRBJ1-4, with 7 nucleotides matching TRBD1. The junction had 6 bases not matched to a gene; V was cut back by 9 bases and J by 4 bases. The CDR3 extends over 13 amino acids. Germline V lookup: CDR1 SGHTS, CDR2 YDEGEE. CDR3: CATRDSYNEKLFF. As DNA, the CDR3 is TGTGCCACCCGGGACAGCTATAATGAAAAACTGTTTTTT. Complete variable domain (other parts from reference TRBV5-8 and TRBJ1-4): EAGVTQSPTHLIKTRGQQATLRCSPISGHTSVYWYQQALGLGLQFLLWYDEGEERNRGNFPPRFSGRQFPNYSSELNVNALELEDSALYLCATRDSYNEKLFFGSGTQLSVL.

This clone has a handful of counts. The V call is TRBV29-1, the J call TRBJ1-3; a weak D match, TRBD1 (5 bases). Per germline, CDR1 SQVTM and CDR2 ANQGSEA. The CDR3 runs 12 residues. The chain's CDR3 is CSAQGDGNTIYF. The DNA for the CDR3 is TGCAGTGCTCAGGGTGATGGAAACACCATATATTTT.

The J gene is TRBJ2-1, the V gene TRBV29-1, with 9 bases matching TRBD2. Germline V gives CDR1 SQVTM, CDR2 ANQGSEA. This CDR3 contains 15 residues. The trim removed 3 bases at V and 8 bases at J, leaving 11 bases unmatched. The CDR3 region is CSVELSSGKADEQFF. The CDR3 DNA follows: TGCAGCGTTGAGTTATCTAGCGGGAAGGCGGATGAGCAGTTCTTC.

V and J are TRBV2 and TRBJ1-1; 10 nucleotides align to TRBD1. This CDR3 spans 15 amino acids. Germline V gives CDR1 SNHLY, CDR2 FYNNEI. V shed 6 bases and J 0 bases; nucleotides not matched to a gene: 4. In nucleotides, the CDR3 is TGTGCCAGCAGAAGGACAGGGGGTATGAACACTGAAGCTTTCTTT. Its protein is CASRRTGGMNTEAFF. Looking up the rest from reference TRBV2 and TRBJ1-1 gives the full variable domain: EPEVTQTPSHQVTQMGQEVILRCVPISNHLYFYWYRQILGQKVEFLVSFYNNEISEKSEIFDDQFSVERPDGSNFTLKIRSTKLEDSAMYFCASRRTGGMNTEAFFGQGTRLTVV.

V and J are TRBV6-6 and TRBJ1-2; possibly TRBD1 for D (6 bases). This CDR3 is 14 amino acids long. Between the trimmed V and J ends, which lost 4 bases and 4 bases, there was a span of 13 bases. Germline-derived CDR1 and CDR2 are MNHNY and SVGAGI (reference sequence). CDR3 bases: TGTGCCAGCAGTTGGACATCCAGGGGCTATGGCTACACCTTC. Encoded protein: CASSWTSRGYGYTF.

The rearrangement joins TRBV28 to TRBJ1-2; 12 bases match TRBD1. The CDR3 extends over 14 amino acids. V was clipped by 6 bases and J by 8 bases; unmatched bases: 7. CDR1 is MDHEN, CDR2 SYDVKM, per germline. The CDR3 reads CASRPGQGAGGYTF. The DNA of the CDR3 is TGTGCCAGCAGGCCGGGACAGGGGGCTGGGGGCTACACCTTC.

The table lists this clone with a few counts. The chain combines TRBV27 with TRBJ2-7; possible D gene TRBD1, 6 bases. The CDR3 contains 15 residues. The V gene's germline CDR1 is MNHEY and CDR2 SMNVEV (reference sequence). V lost 5 bases to trimming and J lost 0 bases, with 14 bases between them. The CDR3 here is CASSRTQGRSYEQYF. The CDR3 nucleotides read TGTGCCAGCAGTCGGACTCAGGGGCGCTCCTACGAGCAGTACTTC.

Comment on this clone: This clone may be a read error of a much larger clone one base away. The chain links TRBV4-1 to TRBJ2-7, with TRBD1 matching over 7 bases. Germline V CDR1 and CDR2: MGHRA, YSYEKL. After removal of 4 bases from V and 4 bases from J, the junction contained 1 base not matched to a gene. The CDR3 extends over 12 amino acids. Here the CDR3 reads CASSPTGYEQYF. CDR3 in DNA: TGCGCCAGCAGCCCGACAGGGTACGAGCAGTACTTC.

The rearrangement joins TRBV29-1 to TRBJ2-5; D is possibly TRBD2 (6 bases). V was pared by 7 bases and J by 7 bases, with 22 bases between. Germline V gene data show CDR1 as SQVTM and CDR2 as ANQGSEA. The CDR3 consists of 14 residues. The CDR3 loop is CSAQVGGAQGTQYF. The CDR3 DNA reads TGCAGCGCACAAGTGGGGGGTGCGCAGGGGACCCAGTACTTC.

A few counts support this clone. This chain connects TRBV5-1 to TRBJ1-2, with D perhaps TRBD1 (5 bases). Trimming removed 1 base from V and 6 bases from J, with 10 bases in between. The CDR3 consists of 13 residues. Germline V gives CDR1 SGHRS, CDR2 YFSETQ. This chain's CDR3 is CASSLSRVDGYTF. In DNA form, the CDR3 reads TGCGCCAGCAGCTTGAGCAGGGTTGATGGCTACACCTTC.